What follows are 14 T cell receptor beta chains derived from one specimen sequenced in a study of shared clonotypes between healthy human individuals. Method: immunoSEQ multiplex PCR; TCRdb's copy keeps in-frame clones and lacks some. The table shows about 2 million clones, with roughly 94% occurring only once. Sequenced input: naive CD4+ T cells sorted from blood. As for subset: CD45RA+ positively selected. These receptors were collected from a man between 18 and 35 years old in good health.

The chain links TRBV2 to TRBJ2-7, with 8 positions matching TRBD2. The V gene's germline CDR1 is SNHLY and CDR2 FYNNEI. V trimming: 4 bases; J trimming: 5 bases; junction bases outside the gene matches: 10. This CDR3 has 15 amino acids. CDR3 DNA: TGTGCCAGCAGTGGGGGTCGGCTAGCGGGTAACGAGCAGTACTTC. Translation gives CASSGGRLAGNEQYF.

Regarding this clone: The conserved final phenylalanine or tryptophan is absent from the CDR3, which likely points to a read error. No DNA is shown, since the ends of the CDR3 on it are uncertain; the CDR3 is the one TCRdb lists. V is TRBV15 and J is TRBJ1-2. The CDR3 totals 16 residues, both ends included. Germline CDR1 and CDR2: LNHNV and YYDKDF (reference sequence). This chain's CDR3 is CATSRDKGPIGYTFIV.

This sequence joins TRBV6-5 and TRBJ2-2; D is unresolved. The length of the CDR3 is 15 residues. CDR1 and CDR2 (germline): MNHEY, SVGAGI. Trimming left V 0 bases short and J 4 bases short, with 9 bases between. The CDR3 nucleotides read TGTGCCAGCAGTTACTCGGCAGACGCCACCGGGGAGCTGTTTTTT. The encoded protein is CASSYSADATGELFF.

This clone occurred once. The genes are TRBV5-4 and TRBJ1-6; 7 bases are shared with TRBD1. Germline V gene sequence: CDR1 SGHNT, CDR2 YYREEE (reference sequence). The J segment lost 7 bases and the V segment lost 4 bases, leaving 2 bases of the junction unmatched. This CDR3 has 13 amino acids. The CDR3, as DNA: TGTGCCAGCAGCACGACAGGGAATTCACCCCTCCACTTT. It is translated as CASSTTGNSPLHF. Variable domain in full (rest from reference TRBV5-4 and TRBJ1-6): ETGVTQSPTHLIKTRGQQVTLRCSSQSGHNTVSWYQQALGQGPQFIFQYYREEENGRGNFPPRFSGLQFPNYSSELNVNALELDDSALYLCASSTTGNSPLHFGNGTRLTVT.

This clone was picked up one time. The chain combines TRBV12-5 with TRBJ1-1; D is possibly TRBD1 (6 bases). CDR3 length: 13 amino acids. The V and J ends lost 7 bases and 6 bases respectively, with 15 bases between them. In germline, CDR1 is LGHNT, CDR2 FRNRAP. DNA of the CDR3: TGTGCTAGTGCCCTACAGGGAGGATCTGAAGCTTTCTTT. Amino acids: CASALQGGSEAFF.

The chain combines TRBV7-8 with TRBJ2-5, with 8 nucleotides matching TRBD1. Germline V gene sequence: CDR1 SGHVS, CDR2 FQNEAQ. Unmatched junction bases numbered 25, after V lost 5 bases and J lost 14 bases. The length of the CDR3 is 17 residues. In DNA form, the CDR3 reads TGTGCCAGCAGCCCCAACCTGGCGGACAGGGTCTCGCGACCTCTTTACTTC. This gives the protein CASSPNLADRVSRPLYF.

The chain couples TRBV5-1 to TRBJ2-3, with 9 bases lining up with TRBD2. The ends lost 5 bases at V and 5 bases at J; junction bases unmatched: 9. Germline-derived CDR1 and CDR2 are SGHRS and YFSETQ. This CDR3 is 15 amino acids long. In nucleotides, the CDR3 is TGCGCCAGCAGGGTTAGCGGGGGAAAAGGAGATACGCAGTATTTT. Its protein is CASRVSGGKGDTQYF.

The rearrangement joins TRBV10-3 to TRBJ2-1, with 12 nucleotides matching TRBD1. The V and J ends lost 8 bases and 7 bases, in that order; junction bases with no gene match: 15. The CDR3 has 17 amino acids. Germline V gene data show CDR1 as ENHRY and CDR2 as SYGVKD. This chain's CDR3 is CAILGNTGTGGKNEQFF. The CDR3, as DNA: TGTGCCATCCTTGGAAACACAGGGACAGGGGGCAAGAATGAGCAGTTCTTC.

The J gene is TRBJ1-4, the V gene TRBV30; D unclear. CDR1 is GTSNPN and CDR2 is SVGIG in the germline V gene (reference sequence). V lost 3 bases to trimming and J lost 3 bases, with 8 bases between them. There are 13 residues in the CDR3. The CDR3 region is CAWSPQSNEKLFF. In nucleotides, the CDR3 is TGTGCCTGGAGCCCCCAGTCTAATGAAAAACTGTTTTTT. The variable domain in full, with the rest retrieved from reference TRBV30 and TRBJ1-4, is SQTIHQWPATLVQPVGSPLSLECTVEGTSNPNLYWYRQAAGRGLQLLFYSVGIGQISSEVPQNLSASRPQDRQFILSSKKLLLSDSGFYLCAWSPQSNEKLFFGSGTQLSVL.

DNA for the CDR3: TGCAGCGCTTTGGGGGAGTATAGGAATGAGCAGTTCTTC. Amino acid sequence: CSALGEYRNEQFF. The gene calls are TRBV29-1 and TRBJ2-1; D could derive from TRBD1 or TRBD2 (5 bases each). V was clipped by 7 bases and J by 7 bases, with 17 bases between them. Germline V gene data show CDR1 as SQVTM and CDR2 as ANQGSEA. The length of the CDR3 is 13 residues.

The chain carries TRBV4-2 and TRBJ1-5; D unclear. The CDR3 runs to 16 residues. Trimming took 0 bases from V and 0 from J, leaving 9 bases between them. Looked up from germline, CDR1 is LGHNA and CDR2 is YNFKEQ. CDR3 in DNA: TGTGCCAGCAGCCAAGAAGCTGTGAATAGCAATCAGCCCCAGCATTTT. This encodes CASSQEAVNSNQPQHF.

Points on this clone: Within the sample, other DNA sequences also encode this same CDR3. The chain joins TRBV7-9 to TRBJ2-7, with TRBD2 identical over 9 bases. Trimming at V came to 3 bases and at J to 0 bases, leaving 0 bases not matched to a gene. The CDR3 has 14 amino acids. Germline lookup yields CDR1 SEHNR and CDR2 FQNEAQ (reference sequence). Here the CDR3 DNA reads TGTGCCAGCAGCTTGACTAGCGGCTCCTACGAGCAGTACTTC. It yields the protein CASSLTSGSYEQYF.

The chain recombines TRBV11-2 with TRBJ2-4; 7 bases agree with TRBD2. CDR1 and CDR2 from the germline V gene are SGHAT and FQNNGV. The trim removed 2 bases at V and 8 bases at J, leaving 3 bases unmatched. This CDR3 spans 13 amino acids. CDR3 sequence reads: CASSLLGGYIQYF. CDR3 nucleotides: TGTGCCAGCAGCTTACTGGGGGGGTACATTCAGTACTTC.

The chain couples TRBV6-5 to TRBJ2-7, with D possibly matching TRBD2 (7 bases). Trimming stripped 6 bases from V and 6 bases from J, with 15 bases between. The CDR3 spans 13 residues. CDR1 MNHEY and CDR2 SVGAGI come from the germline V gene. DNA of the CDR3: TGTGCCAGCAGACTCCCGGGGGGCTCCGAGCAGTACTTC. It yields the protein CASRLPGGSEQYF.